This T cell receptor (beta chain) was retrieved from a study of CD8 T cells in ankylosing spondylitis. The CDR3 is 13 amino acids. V was cut by 6 bases and J by 15 bases, with 21 bases left in between. Germline V lookup: CDR1 MNHNS, CDR2 SASEGT. TCRdb called the 5' RACE reads again in MiXCR, with one record for every CDR3 protein. The sample holds tens of thousands of distinct CDR3 sequences, about 10% seen once. This clonotype has a count of ten or more. This receptor was obtained from a male donor with ankylosing spondylitis or in good health (not recorded which). Sequenced input: blood, either unsorted or a sorted T cell fraction (not recorded which). The chain joins TRBV6-1 to TRBJ2-1, with D hard to call. The CDR3 loop reads CASRSPSPKTLFF. DNA of the CDR3: TGTGCCAGCAGGTCCCCCTCCCCTAAGACGCTGTTCTTC.